Sequencing of this T cell receptor beta chain was carried out in a study of CD8+ T cells in alopecia areata. Across the whole study: Tofacitinib was taken orally by treated patients, and the dose was 5 to 10 mg twice daily. Notes on the study in general: Numerous expanded lesional clones remained in scalp and blood during tofacitinib.

This sample's treatment: oral pan-JAK inhibitor, 5-10 mg twice daily. Individuals with alopecia areata gave both lesional scalp punch biopsies and peripheral blood for collection. Extracted from the samples, RNA was reverse transcribed into cDNA to serve as the sequencing template. The repertoire was sequenced with immunoSEQ multiplex PCR; TCRdb's copy has only in-frame clones and lacks some. The data show 170,000 or so clones, with approximately 65% seen just once and 0.91% held by the top ten. This clone was counted between two and nine times. The antigen remains unidentified. The V gene lost 6 bases and the J gene lost 1 base, with 12 bases spanning the gap. This CDR3 spans 13 amino acids. Per the germline V gene, CDR1 is SQVTM and CDR2 is ANQGSEA.

Sequences were derived from CD4+ T cells sorted from blood, sampled at week 4, from a patient treated with tofacitinib. J is TRBJ2-5 and V is TRBV29-1; D may correspond to TRBD1 or TRBD2 (5 bases each). This receptor was obtained from a human donor with alopecia areata. CDR3 protein: CSVGTPSQETQYF. The CDR3 DNA sequence: TGCAGCGTCGGGACCCCTAGCCAAGAGACCCAGTACTTC.